This TCR beta chain was profiled in a study of graft-versus-host responses after intestinal transplantation. Study-wide context: Each patient got anti-thymocyte globulin induction, then tacrolimus and steroids for three to four years.

With regard to this clone: The antigen remains unidentified.

V was cut by 0 bases and J by 4 bases, with 12 bases left in between. Germline V gives CDR1 SGHAT, CDR2 FQNNGV. This CDR3 is 15 amino acids long. The protocol was immunoSEQ multiplex PCR, while the TCRdb copy is restricted to in-frame clones and leaves out a portion. The data hold about 71,000 clones, with about nine tenths observed a single time. Broader study findings: Analysis identified GvH clones in recipient marrow, with some appearing first in ileum or blood. Across patients carrying graft-donor T cell macrochimerism, allografts held high graft-versus-host to host-versus-graft clonal ratios. The highest levels of circulating GvH clones went along with early declines in HvG clones after transplant.

This sequence joins TRBV11-2 and TRBJ1-2; a weak D match, TRBD1 (5 bases). This clonotype was sampled from a human donor who received an intestinal transplant. The specimen comprised unstimulated CD8+ T cells sorted from spleen or lymph node cells, sampled before intestinal transplant. The CDR3 coding sequence is TGTGCCAGCAGCTTAGACTTCCAGGGTCCCTATGGCTACACCTTC. Its translation: CASSLDFQGPYGYTF. The variable domain in full, completed from reference TRBV11-2 and TRBJ1-2, reads EAGVAQSPRYKIIEKRQSVAFWCNPISGHATLYWYQQILGQGPKLLIQFQNNGVVDDSQLPKDRFSAERLKGVDSTLKIQPAKLEDSAVYLCASSLDFQGPYGYTFGSGTRLTVV.